This T cell receptor beta chain was obtained from a study of blood T cell repertoires in COVID-19. Study in general: COVID-19 samples, acute and convalescent, were from the United States, Italy and Spain. Nucleic acid was either cDNA or gDNA, and it came from T cells, B-cell-depleted T cells, or PBMCs.

The CDR3 totals 13 residues. V was cut by 6 bases and J by 3 bases, with 11 bases left in between. From germline, CDR1 is MNHEY and CDR2 SMNVEV (reference sequence). The table came from immunoSEQ multiplex PCR; TCRdb's copy has only in-frame clones and leaves some out. The sample contains 150,000 or so clones, 85% to 90% of which appear only once. Sample: peripheral blood. The receptor comes from a human donor in a cohort sampled during active COVID-19. The chain is built from TRBV27 and TRBJ1-1, with D hard to call. The CDR3 nucleotides read TGTGCCAGCAGCCTGTGGAGAGACACTGAAGCTTTCTTT. Translated: CASSLWRDTEAFF.